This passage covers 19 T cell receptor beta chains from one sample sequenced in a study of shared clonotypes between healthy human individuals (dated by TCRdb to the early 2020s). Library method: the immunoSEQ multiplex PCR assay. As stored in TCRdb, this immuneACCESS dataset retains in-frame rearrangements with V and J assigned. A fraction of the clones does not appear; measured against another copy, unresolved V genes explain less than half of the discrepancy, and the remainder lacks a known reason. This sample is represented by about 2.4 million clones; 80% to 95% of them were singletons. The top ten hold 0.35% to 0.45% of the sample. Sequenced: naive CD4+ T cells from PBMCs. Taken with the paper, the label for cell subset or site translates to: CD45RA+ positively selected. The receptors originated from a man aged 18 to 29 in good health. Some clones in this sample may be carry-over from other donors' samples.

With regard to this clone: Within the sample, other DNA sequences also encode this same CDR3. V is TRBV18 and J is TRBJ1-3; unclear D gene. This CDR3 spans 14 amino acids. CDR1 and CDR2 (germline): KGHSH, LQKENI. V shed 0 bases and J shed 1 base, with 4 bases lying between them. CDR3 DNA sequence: TGTGCCAGCTCACCACCGGGGTCTGGAAACACCATATATTTT. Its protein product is CASSPPGSGNTIYF. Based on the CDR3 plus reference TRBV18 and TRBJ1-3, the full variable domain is NAGVMQNPRHLVRRRGQEARLRCSPMKGHSHVYWYRQLPEEGLKFMVYLQKENIIDESGMPKERFSAEFPKEGPSILRIQQVVRGDSAAYFCASSPPGSGNTIYFGEGSWLTVV.

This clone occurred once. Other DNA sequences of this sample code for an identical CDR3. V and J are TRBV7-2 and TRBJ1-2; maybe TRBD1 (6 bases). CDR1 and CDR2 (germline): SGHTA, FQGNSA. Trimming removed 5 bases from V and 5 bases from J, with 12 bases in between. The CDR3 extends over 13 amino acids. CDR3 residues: CASSPGAGYGYTF. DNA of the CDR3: TGTGCCAGCAGCCCAGGGGCGGGTTATGGCTACACCTTC.

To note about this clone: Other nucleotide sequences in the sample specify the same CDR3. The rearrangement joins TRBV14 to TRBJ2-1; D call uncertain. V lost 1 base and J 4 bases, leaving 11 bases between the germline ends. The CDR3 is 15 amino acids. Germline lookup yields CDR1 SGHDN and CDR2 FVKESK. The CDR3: CASSQGGYSYNEQFF. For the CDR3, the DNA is TGTGCCAGCAGCCAAGGTGGTTATAGTTACAATGAGCAGTTCTTC.

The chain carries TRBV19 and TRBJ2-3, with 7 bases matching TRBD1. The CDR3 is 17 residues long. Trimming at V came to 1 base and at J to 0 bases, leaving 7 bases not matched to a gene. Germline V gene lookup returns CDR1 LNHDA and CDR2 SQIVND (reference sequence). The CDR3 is CASSIGTGPFSTDTQYF. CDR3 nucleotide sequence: TGTGCCAGTAGTATAGGGACAGGACCGTTTAGCACAGATACGCAGTATTTT. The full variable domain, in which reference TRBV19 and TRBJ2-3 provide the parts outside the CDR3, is DGGITQSPKYLFRKEGQNVTLSCEQNLNHDAMYWYRQDPGQGLRLIYYSQIVNDFQKGDIAEGYSVSREKKESFPLTVTSAQKNPTAFYLCASSIGTGPFSTDTQYFGPGTRLTVL.

CDR3 bases: TGTGCCAGCAGTTTATGGGGGGGGTCCCGAGAGCAGTACTTC. It codes for CASSLWGGSREQYF. The chain recombines TRBV28 with TRBJ2-7; 7 bases line up with TRBD2. The CDR3 is 14 amino acids. V shed 0 bases and J 7 bases; nucleotides not matched to a gene: 6. Germline V gives CDR1 MDHEN, CDR2 SYDVKM.

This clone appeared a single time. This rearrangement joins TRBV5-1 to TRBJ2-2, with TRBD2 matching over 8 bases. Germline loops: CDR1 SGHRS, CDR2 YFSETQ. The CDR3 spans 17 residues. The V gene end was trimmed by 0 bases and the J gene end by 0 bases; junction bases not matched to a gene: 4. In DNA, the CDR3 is TGCGCCAGCAGCTTGGTTAGCGGGACCACGAACACCGGGGAGCTGTTTTTT. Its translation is CASSLVSGTTNTGELFF. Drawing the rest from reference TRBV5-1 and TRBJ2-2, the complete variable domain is KAGVTQTPRYLIKTRGQQVTLSCSPISGHRSVSWYQQTPGQGLQFLFEYFSETQRNKGNFPGRFSGRQFSNSRSEMNVSTLELGDSALYLCASSLVSGTTNTGELFFGEGSRLTVL.

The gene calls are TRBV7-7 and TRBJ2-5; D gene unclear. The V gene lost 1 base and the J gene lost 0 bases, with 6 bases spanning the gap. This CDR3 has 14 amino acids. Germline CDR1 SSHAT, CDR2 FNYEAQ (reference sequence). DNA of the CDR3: TGTGCCAGCAGCTTAGTCGCCAACCAAGAGACCCAGTACTTC. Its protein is CASSLVANQETQYF.

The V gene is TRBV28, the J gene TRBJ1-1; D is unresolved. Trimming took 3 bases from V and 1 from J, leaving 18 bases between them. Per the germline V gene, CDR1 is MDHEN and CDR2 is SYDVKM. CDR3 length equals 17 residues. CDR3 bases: TGTGCCAGCAGTTTTGCCATCCAGGAGTTAGGGAACACTGAAGCTTTCTTT. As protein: CASSFAIQELGNTEAFF.

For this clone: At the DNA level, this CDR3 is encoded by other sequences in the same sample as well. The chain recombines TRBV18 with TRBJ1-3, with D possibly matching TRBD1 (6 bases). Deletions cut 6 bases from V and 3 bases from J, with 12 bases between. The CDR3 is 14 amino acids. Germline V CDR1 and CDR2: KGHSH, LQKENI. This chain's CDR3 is CASSPDRFGNTIYF. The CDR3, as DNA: TGTGCCAGCTCCCCCGACAGGTTTGGAAACACCATATATTTT. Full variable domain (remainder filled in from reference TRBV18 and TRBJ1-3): NAGVMQNPRHLVRRRGQEARLRCSPMKGHSHVYWYRQLPEEGLKFMVYLQKENIIDESGMPKERFSAEFPKEGPSILRIQQVVRGDSAAYFCASSPDRFGNTIYFGEGSWLTVV.

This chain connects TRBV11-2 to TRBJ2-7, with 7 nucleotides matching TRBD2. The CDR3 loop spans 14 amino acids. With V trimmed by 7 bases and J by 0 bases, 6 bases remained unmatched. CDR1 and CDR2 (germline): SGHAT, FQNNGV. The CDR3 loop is CASMYLAGSYEQYF. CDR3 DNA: TGTGCCAGCATGTATTTAGCGGGCTCCTACGAGCAGTACTTC.

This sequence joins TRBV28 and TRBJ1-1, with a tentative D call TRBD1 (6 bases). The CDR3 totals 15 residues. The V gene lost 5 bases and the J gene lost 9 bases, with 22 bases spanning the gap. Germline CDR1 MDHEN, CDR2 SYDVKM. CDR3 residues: CASSPTRTASLKAFF. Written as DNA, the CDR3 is TGTGCCAGCAGTCCGACCAGGACAGCTTCTTTGAAAGCTTTCTTT.

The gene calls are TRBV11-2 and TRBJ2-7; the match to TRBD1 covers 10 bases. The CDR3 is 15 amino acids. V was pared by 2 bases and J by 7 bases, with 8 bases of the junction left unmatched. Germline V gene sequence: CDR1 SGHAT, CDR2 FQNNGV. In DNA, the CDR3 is TGTGCCAGCAGCTTACAACGGGACAGGGGTCTTGAGCAGTACTTC. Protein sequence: CASSLQRDRGLEQYF.

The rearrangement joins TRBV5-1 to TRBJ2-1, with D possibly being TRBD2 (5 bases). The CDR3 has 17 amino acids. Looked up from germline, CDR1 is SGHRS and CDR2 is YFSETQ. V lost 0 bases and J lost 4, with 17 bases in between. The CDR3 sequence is CASSLGIQASGYNEQFF. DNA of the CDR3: TGCGCCAGCAGCTTGGGCATTCAGGCTTCGGGATACAATGAGCAGTTCTTC.

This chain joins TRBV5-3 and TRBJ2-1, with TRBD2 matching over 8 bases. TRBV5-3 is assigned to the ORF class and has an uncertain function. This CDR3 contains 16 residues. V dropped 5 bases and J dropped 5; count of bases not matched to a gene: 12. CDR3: CARSCWPSGRNNEQFF. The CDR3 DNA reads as TGTGCCAGAAGTTGTTGGCCTAGCGGGCGAAACAATGAGCAGTTCTTC.

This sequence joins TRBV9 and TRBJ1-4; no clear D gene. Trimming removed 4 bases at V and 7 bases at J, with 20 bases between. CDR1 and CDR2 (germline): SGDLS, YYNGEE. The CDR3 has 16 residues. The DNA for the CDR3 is TGTGCCAGCAGCCGGTCGAGTGTGGGGTTGGGTGAAAAACTGTTTTTT. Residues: CASSRSSVGLGEKLFF.

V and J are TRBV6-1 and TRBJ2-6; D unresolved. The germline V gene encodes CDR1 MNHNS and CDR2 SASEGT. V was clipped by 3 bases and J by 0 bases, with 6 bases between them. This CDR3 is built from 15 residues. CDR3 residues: CASSDLYSGANVLTF. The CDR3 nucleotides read TGTGCCAGCAGTGACCTCTACTCTGGGGCCAACGTCCTGACTTTC.

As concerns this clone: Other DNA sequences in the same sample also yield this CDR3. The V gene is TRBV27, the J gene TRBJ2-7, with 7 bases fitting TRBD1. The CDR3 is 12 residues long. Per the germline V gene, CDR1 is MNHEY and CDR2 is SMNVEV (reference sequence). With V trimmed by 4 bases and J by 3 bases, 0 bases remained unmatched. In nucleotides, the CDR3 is TGTGCCAGCAGTTCAGGGGGCTACGAGCAGTACTTC. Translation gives CASSSGGYEQYF.

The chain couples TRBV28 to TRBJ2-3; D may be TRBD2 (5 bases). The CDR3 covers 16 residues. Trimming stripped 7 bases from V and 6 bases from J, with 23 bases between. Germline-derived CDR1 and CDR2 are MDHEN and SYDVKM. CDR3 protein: CASTSVPLATLDTQYF. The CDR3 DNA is TGTGCCAGCACCTCAGTTCCGCTAGCTACGTTGGATACGCAGTATTTT. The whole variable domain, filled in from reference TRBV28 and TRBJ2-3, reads DVKVTQSSRYLVKRTGEKVFLECVQDMDHENMFWYRQDPGLGLRLIYFSYDVKMKEKGDIPEGYSVSREKKERFSLILESASTNQTSMYLCASTSVPLATLDTQYFGPGTRLTVL.

The CDR3 DNA is TGCAGCGTTGAAGATCTTGGGGGTGGAAAACTGTTTTTT. Encoded protein: CSVEDLGGGKLFF. The rearrangement links TRBV29-1 to TRBJ1-4, with a weak D call TRBD1 (5 bases). This CDR3 contains 13 residues. V was trimmed by 0 bases and J by 10 bases, leaving 12 bases between them. Germline CDR1 reads SQVTM; CDR2 reads ANQGSEA.